This T cell receptor beta chain was sequenced in a study of T cells in Graves' hyperthyroidism and ophthalmopathy. Notes on the study in general: The model's output predicted ophthalmopathy at a median of about 5.9 months prior to onset. Most clonotypes that expanded in the thyroid above 0.001 also showed up in blood.

The CDR3 is 14 amino acids. The germline V gene has CDR1 SEHNR and CDR2 FQNEAQ (reference sequence). Trimming took off 3 bases at V and 5 bases at J, with 11 bases between the two ends. TCR beta CDR3 region amplification was performed from RNA transcripts. Researchers ran a first-round RT-PCR on the TCR CDR3 using the HTBI primer set. Using its own MiXCR run on the multiplex PCR reads, TCRdb lists one record per CDR3 protein. The data show 95,000 to 110,000 distinct CDR3 sequences, more than 15% seen once. There are many counts of this clonotype. The antigen is not known. Sequenced sample: blood. The chain recombines TRBV7-9 with TRBJ2-1; D is ambiguous. This TCR derives from a woman between 45 and 65 years old with Graves' hyperthyroidism. The CDR3 protein is CASSLEYGNNEQFF. The CDR3 bases are TGTGCCAGCAGCTTGGAGTACGGAAACAATGAGCAGTTCTTC.